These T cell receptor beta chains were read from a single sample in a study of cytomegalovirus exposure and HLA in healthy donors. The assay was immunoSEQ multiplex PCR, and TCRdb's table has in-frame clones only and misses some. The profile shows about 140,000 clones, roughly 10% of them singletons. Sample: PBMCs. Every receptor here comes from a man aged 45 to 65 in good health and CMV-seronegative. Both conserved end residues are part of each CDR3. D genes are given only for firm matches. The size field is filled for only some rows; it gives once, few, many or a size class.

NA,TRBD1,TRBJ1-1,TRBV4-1,CASSHGLDRVTEAFF,TGCGCCAGCAGCCACGGATTGGACAGGGTGACTGAAGCTTTCTTT
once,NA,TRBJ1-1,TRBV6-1,CATQERDTEAFF,TGTGCCACACAGGAAAGGGACACTGAAGCTTTCTTT
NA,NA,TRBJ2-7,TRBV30,CAWSVQSIYEQYF,TGTGCCTGGAGTGTACAAAGTATCTACGAGCAGTACTTC
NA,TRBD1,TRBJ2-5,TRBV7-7,CASGLAGQGTETQYF,TGTGCCAGCGGCTTAGCAGGACAGGGAACAGAGACCCAGTACTTC
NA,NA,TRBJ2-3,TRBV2,CASKTIKGFTDTQYF,TGTGCCAGCAAAACTATCAAGGGGTTCACAGATACGCAGTATTTT
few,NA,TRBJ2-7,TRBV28,CASSSPSDRYSYEQYF,TGTGCCAGCAGTTCTCCGTCGGACAGATATTCCTACGAGCAGTACTTC
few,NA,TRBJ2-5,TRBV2,CASSGGQGHQETQYF,TGTGCCAGCAGTGGAGGCCAGGGCCACCAAGAGACCCAGTACTTC
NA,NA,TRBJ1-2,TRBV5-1,CASSLAIPRASGYTF,TGCGCCAGCAGCTTGGCCATCCCCAGGGCCTCTGGCTACACCTTC
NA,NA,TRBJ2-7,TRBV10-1,CASSGEVRPYEQYF,TGCGCCAGCAGTGGGGAGGTCCGCCCCTACGAGCAGTACTTC
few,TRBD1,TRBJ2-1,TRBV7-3,CASSGGTGSRNEQFF,TGTGCCAGCAGCGGAGGGACAGGCTCGCGTAATGAGCAGTTCTTC
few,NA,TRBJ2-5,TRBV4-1,CASSQGFREETQYF,TGCGCCAGCAGCCAAGGGTTCAGGGAAGAGACCCAGTACTTC
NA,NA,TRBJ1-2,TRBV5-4,CASSSWTVLFISGYTF,TGTGCCAGCAGCTCTTGGACAGTTCTTTTCATCTCTGGCTACACCTTC
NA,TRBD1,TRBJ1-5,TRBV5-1,CASSLGTGVNQPQHF,TGCGCCAGCAGCCTCGGGACAGGGGTTAATCAGCCCCAGCATTTT
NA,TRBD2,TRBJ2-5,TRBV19,CASHRSGGLQETQYF,TGTGCCAGCCACCGTAGCGGGGGATTACAAGAGACCCAGTACTTC
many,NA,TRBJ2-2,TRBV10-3,CAISDAGDTGELFF,TGTGCCATCAGTGATGCAGGGGACACCGGGGAGCTGTTTTTT
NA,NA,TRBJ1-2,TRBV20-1,CSARDGTGTF,TGCAGTGCTAGAGATGGCACGGGCACCTTC
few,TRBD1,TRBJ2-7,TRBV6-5,CASRSDRASWQYF,TGTGCCAGCAGGAGCGACAGGGCCAGTTGGCAGTACTTC
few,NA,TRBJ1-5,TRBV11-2,CASSPTGINQPQHF,TGTGCCAGCAGCCCCACAGGGATCAATCAGCCCCAGCATTTT
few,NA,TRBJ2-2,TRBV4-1,CASREVVGTGELFF,TGCGCCAGCAGGGAGGTAGTTGGCACCGGGGAGCTGTTTTTT
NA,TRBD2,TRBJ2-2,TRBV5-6,CASSPEGGRYTGELFF,TGTGCCAGCAGCCCAGAGGGCGGGAGGTATACCGGGGAGCTGTTTTTT
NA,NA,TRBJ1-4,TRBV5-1,CASSQDGDNEKLFF,TGCGCCAGCAGCCAGGACGGGGATAATGAAAAACTGTTTTTT
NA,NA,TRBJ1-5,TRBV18,CASSREADQPQHF,TGTGCCAGCTCACGTGAAGCCGATCAGCCCCAGCATTTT
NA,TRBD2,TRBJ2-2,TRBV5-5,CASSRGGRNTGELFF,TGTGCCAGCAGTCGCGGGGGGCGGAACACCGGGGAGCTGTTTTTT
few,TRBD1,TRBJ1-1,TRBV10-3,CAIGREGDRGAEAFF,TGTGCCATCGGACGGGAAGGGGACAGGGGAGCTGAAGCTTTCTTT
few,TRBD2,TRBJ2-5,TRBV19,CASSRQSSGIRETQYF,TGTGCCAGTAGTAGGCAATCTAGCGGGATCCGAGAGACCCAGTACTTC
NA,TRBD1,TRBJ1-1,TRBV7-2,CASSLATGYGTEAFF,TGTGCCAGCAGCTTAGCGACAGGGTACGGCACTGAAGCTTTCTTT
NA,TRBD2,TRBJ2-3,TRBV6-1,CASRGLAVTDTQYF,TGTGCCAGCAGGGGACTAGCGGTCACAGATACGCAGTATTTT
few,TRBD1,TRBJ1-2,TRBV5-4,CASSLAGGQARGYSYGYTF,TGTGCCAGCAGCTTGGCCGGGGGACAGGCGCGTGGTTACTCCTATGGCTACACCTTC
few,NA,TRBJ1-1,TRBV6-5,CASSYEGLQNTEAFF,TGTGCCAGCAGTTACGAGGGACTGCAGAACACTGAAGCTTTCTTT
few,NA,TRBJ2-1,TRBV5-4,CASSLANSYNEQFF,TGTGCCAGCAGCTTAGCGAACTCCTACAATGAGCAGTTCTTC
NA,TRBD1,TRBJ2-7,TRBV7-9,CASSLGTGRSYEQYF,TGTGCCAGCAGCCTAGGGACAGGTCGCTCCTACGAGCAGTACTTC
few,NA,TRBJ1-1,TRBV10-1,CASSDTQVLTEAFF,TGCGCCAGCAGTGACACACAGGTACTGACTGAAGCTTTCTTT
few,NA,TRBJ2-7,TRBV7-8,CASSLVISYEQYF,TGTGCCAGCAGCTTAGTTATCAGCTACGAGCAGTACTTC
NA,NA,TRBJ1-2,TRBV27,CASSVQANYGYTF,TGTGCCAGCAGTGTACAGGCTAACTATGGCTACACCTTC
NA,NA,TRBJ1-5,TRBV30,CAWSRSLQDSNQPQHF,TGTGCCTGGAGTCGATCCCTACAGGATAGCAATCAGCCCCAGCATTTT
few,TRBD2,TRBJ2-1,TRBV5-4,CASSLAAGGHNEQFF,TGTGCCAGCAGCTTGGCCGCGGGGGGCCATAATGAGCAGTTCTTC
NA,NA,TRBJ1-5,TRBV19,CASPYRIHQPQHF,TGTGCCAGTCCCTACAGGATCCATCAGCCCCAGCATTTT
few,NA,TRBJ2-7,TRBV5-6,CASSPGLGYEQYF,TGTGCCAGCAGCCCCGGACTTGGATACGAGCAGTACTTC
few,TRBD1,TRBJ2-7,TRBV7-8,CASSLLRGGNSYEQYF,TGTGCCAGCAGCTTATTGCGAGGGGGCAACTCCTACGAGCAGTACTTC